A single sample is the source of the 28 T cell receptor beta chains below, sequenced in a study of cytomegalovirus exposure and HLA in healthy donors. PCR amplification relied on 60 Vbeta primers (plus 13 Jbeta primers). The protocol was immunoSEQ multiplex PCR, while the TCRdb copy is restricted to in-frame clones and leaves out a portion. The repertoire consists of fewer than 200,000 clones, with 80% occurring once and the leading ten covering about 4.5%. The specimen was PBMCs. Source of these receptors: a man aged 25 to 40 in good health and CMV-seronegative.

This chain uses TRBV2 with TRBJ2-7; TRBD1 is a possible D gene (5 bases). The CDR3 length is 13 residues. Germline CDR1 and CDR2: SNHLY and FYNNEI. Trimming removed 3 bases at V and 7 bases at J, with 13 bases between. DNA for the CDR3: TGTGCCAGCAGTGATGAACAGGAATGGGAGCAGTACTTC. Translated, it gives CASSDEQEWEQYF. The complete variable domain, with remaining parts taken from reference TRBV2 and TRBJ2-7, reads EPEVTQTPSHQVTQMGQEVILRCVPISNHLYFYWYRQILGQKVEFLVSFYNNEISEKSEIFDDQFSVERPDGSNFTLKIRSTKLEDSAMYFCASSDEQEWEQYFGPGTRLTVT.

J is TRBJ2-7 and V is TRBV7-6, with TRBD1 matching over 8 bases. The CDR3 loop spans 15 amino acids. J lost 2 bases, V lost 0 bases, and 3 bases had no gene match. Germline V gives CDR1 SGHVS, CDR2 FNYEAQ. The CDR3 reads CASSLATGETYEQYF. In DNA, the CDR3 is TGTGCCAGCAGCTTAGCGACAGGGGAGACCTACGAGCAGTACTTC.

The chain recombines TRBV19 with TRBJ2-1, with TRBD2 identical over 10 bases. Germline assignment: CDR1 LNHDA and CDR2 SQIVND (reference sequence). The trim removed 8 bases at V and 8 bases at J, leaving 6 bases unmatched. The CDR3 spans 13 residues. The CDR3 nucleotides are TGTGCCAGTGGGCCTAGCGGGAGCGATGAGCAGTTCTTC. It codes for CASGPSGSDEQFF.

The CDR3 region is CASSSPDGQGNHHEQFF. CDR3 DNA sequence: TGTGCCAGCAGCTCCCCCGACGGACAGGGGAATCATCATGAGCAGTTCTTC. This chain uses TRBV13 with TRBJ2-1; the match to TRBD1 covers 9 bases. The CDR3 totals 17 residues. Germline CDR1 is PRHDT and CDR2 is FYEKMQ (reference sequence). V lost 4 bases to trimming and J lost 8 bases; unmatched junction nucleotides: 15.

The rearrangement uses TRBV9 and TRBJ2-1, with TRBD2 as a possible D gene (5 bases). CDR1 is SGDLS and CDR2 is YYNGEE in the germline V gene. With 0 bases removed from V and 1 base from J, the gap between germline ends came to 5 bases. The length of the CDR3 is 14 residues. Here the CDR3 DNA reads TGTGCCAGCAGCGTAGGAGGGTCCTACAATGAGCAGTTCTTC. Its translation is CASSVGGSYNEQFF.

CDR3 DNA sequence: TGTGCCAGCAGCCCACCTTTAAGGACAGGAACGAACACTGAAGCTTTCTTT. It codes for CASSPPLRTGTNTEAFF. The chain joins TRBV7-8 to TRBJ1-1; TRBD1 matches 7 bases. The germline gives CDR1 SGHVS, CDR2 FQNEAQ. J was trimmed by 1 base and V by 5 bases; bases with no gene match: 13. There are 17 residues in the CDR3.

This clone showed up just a few times. The rearrangement joins TRBV7-2 to TRBJ2-7, with TRBD1 matching 8 bases. CDR3 length equals 14 residues. Germline CDR1 reads SGHTA; CDR2 reads FQGNSA. V lost 5 bases to trimming and J lost 4 bases; unmatched junction nucleotides: 7. The CDR3: CASSGQGGKYEQYF. CDR3 nucleotides: TGTGCCAGCAGCGGACAGGGAGGAAAATACGAGCAGTACTTC.

The J gene is TRBJ2-3, the V gene TRBV10-1, with 7 bases matching TRBD2. The length of the CDR3 is 15 residues. J gave up 7 bases and V 2 bases, and 9 bases lay outside the gene matches. Germline lookup yields CDR1 WNHNN and CDR2 SYGVQD (reference sequence). CDR3 region: CASSEMGGSANTQYF. The CDR3, as DNA: TGCGCCAGCAGTGAGATGGGCGGGAGCGCAAATACGCAGTATTTT.

The chain couples TRBV9 to TRBJ2-1, with 8 bases fitting TRBD1. There are 12 residues in the CDR3. Germline trimming cut 3 bases from V and 9 bases from J; bases unmatched to any gene: 2. Per germline, CDR1 SGDLS and CDR2 YYNGEE. Written as DNA, the CDR3 is TGTGCCAGCAGCGCGACAGGGGTTGAGCAGTTCTTC. This translates into CASSATGVEQFF.

The genes are TRBV19 and TRBJ1-4; D is uncertain. The germline V gene encodes CDR1 LNHDA and CDR2 SQIVND (reference sequence). The CDR3 extends over 12 amino acids. The V end lost 7 bases, the J end lost 3 bases, and 6 bases lay between the germline ends. The CDR3 region has the DNA TGTGCCAGTATGAGGGCTAATGAAAAACTGTTTTTT. It specifies CASMRANEKLFF.

V gene TRBV9 combines with J gene TRBJ2-1; a weak D match, TRBD2 (6 bases). The CDR3 runs 16 residues. V dropped 0 bases and J dropped 3 bases, with 13 bases sitting between them. CDR1 SGDLS and CDR2 YYNGEE come from the germline V gene. CDR3 nucleotides: TGTGCCAGCAGCGTAGAGGCGGGACCCGTCTACAATGAGCAGTTCTTC. Translation: CASSVEAGPVYNEQFF.

The chain couples TRBV5-1 to TRBJ1-1, with 9 nucleotides matching TRBD1. CDR1 is SGHRS and CDR2 is YFSETQ in the germline V gene. The V and J ends lost 6 bases and 0 bases, in that order; junction bases with no gene match: 6. This CDR3 contains 15 residues. DNA for the CDR3: TGCGCCAGCATTGCCGGGACAGGGCTGAACACTGAAGCTTTCTTT. Protein product: CASIAGTGLNTEAFF.

This clone is a singleton in its sample. The chain links TRBV19 to TRBJ2-1; TRBD2 aligns across 8 bases. This CDR3 contains 15 residues. Germline CDR1 and CDR2: LNHDA and SQIVND (reference sequence). V trimming: 0 bases; J trimming: 8 bases; junction bases outside the gene matches: 6. The CDR3 DNA sequence: TGTGCCAGTAGTATAGACAGCGGGAGTCACGATGAGCAGTTCTTC. Its translation is CASSIDSGSHDEQFF.

V is TRBV30 and J is TRBJ1-1; 8 bases are shared with TRBD1. The CDR3 has 15 residues. Germline V CDR1 and CDR2: GTSNPN, SVGIG (reference sequence). J lost 6 bases, V lost 0 bases, and 9 bases had no gene match. The CDR3 is CAWSVPTGGIAEAFF. The CDR3 nucleotides are TGTGCCTGGAGTGTACCTACAGGGGGTATCGCTGAAGCTTTCTTT.

The chain recombines TRBV7-2 with TRBJ2-7, with D possibly being TRBD2 (5 bases). Germline CDR1 and CDR2: SGHTA and FQGNSA. CDR3 length: 14 residues. V shed 4 bases and J shed 3 bases, with 13 bases lying between them. CDR3 region: CASSYWTGNYEQYF. In DNA form, the CDR3 reads TGTGCCAGCAGCTATTGGACGGGGAACTACGAGCAGTACTTC. Combining the CDR3 with reference TRBV7-2 and TRBJ2-7 gives the whole variable domain GAGVSQSPSNKVTEKGKDVELRCDPISGHTALYWYRQSLGQGLEFLIYFQGNSAPDKSGLPSDRFSAERTGGSVSTLTIQRTQQEDSAVYLCASSYWTGNYEQYFGPGTRLTVT.

The chain is built from TRBV19 and TRBJ1-1; 7 nucleotides align to TRBD1. The V segment lost 7 bases and the J segment 4 bases; nucleotides outside the gene matches: 9. CDR1 is LNHDA and CDR2 is SQIVND in the germline V gene (reference sequence). The CDR3 sequence is 14 residues long. The DNA of the CDR3 is TGTGCCAGTATCCCCGGTAGGGGGCTCACTGAAGCTTTCTTT. It codes for CASIPGRGLTEAFF.

The chain employs TRBV4-3 and TRBJ1-4; tentatively, D is TRBD1 (5 bases). Germline V lookup: CDR1 LGHNA, CDR2 YSLEER. V was pared by 0 bases and J by 0 bases, with 11 bases between. This CDR3 comprises 17 residues. The CDR3 nucleotides are TGCGCCAGCAGCCAAGACAGGGCGATTGCAACTAATGAAAAACTGTTTTTT. This codes for CASSQDRAIATNEKLFF.

The V call is TRBV6-6, the J call TRBJ2-5; TRBD1 agrees at 10 bases. The CDR3 has 15 amino acids. V lost 4 bases and J lost 3; bases outside the gene matches: 5. Germline V lookup: CDR1 MNHNY, CDR2 SVGAGI (reference sequence). The CDR3 reads CASSLAGTGEETQYF. The CDR3, as DNA: TGTGCCAGCAGTTTAGCCGGGACAGGGGAAGAGACCCAGTACTTC.

For the CDR3, the DNA is TGTGCCTGGAGTGGAGGGAGAAGGTACCAAGAGACCCAGTACTTC. Amino acid sequence: CAWSGGRRYQETQYF. This chain uses TRBV30 with TRBJ2-5; TRBD2 might be the D (5 bases). The germline gives CDR1 GTSNPN, CDR2 SVGIG (reference sequence). The ends were cut back, 1 base at V and 0 bases at J, with 12 bases in the middle. This CDR3 has 15 amino acids. The full variable domain, with the rest looked up from reference TRBV30 and TRBJ2-5, is SQTIHQWPATLVQPVGSPLSLECTVEGTSNPNLYWYRQAAGRGLQLLFYSVGIGQISSEVPQNLSASRPQDRQFILSSKKLLLSDSGFYLCAWSGGRRYQETQYFGPGTRLLVL.

The chain uses TRBV7-9 and TRBJ1-2; the D gene is possibly TRBD1 (5 bases). The CDR3 is 12 residues long. CDR1 and CDR2 (germline): SEHNR, FQNEAQ (reference sequence). CDR3 nucleotides: TGTTCCATTGGGCGGGGGAACTATGGCTACACCTTC. Translated: CSIGRGNYGYTF.

This chain uses TRBV4-3 with TRBJ1-5; D might be TRBD1 (6 bases). The V gene's germline CDR1 is LGHNA and CDR2 YSLEER. The CDR3 spans 15 residues. V lost 0 bases, J lost 6 bases, and 12 bases lay in between. Here the CDR3 reads CASSQDGPGAQPQHF. CDR3 in DNA: TGCGCCAGCAGCCAAGACGGGCCAGGGGCTCAGCCCCAGCATTTT.

V is TRBV19 and J is TRBJ2-1; TRBD1 matches at 9 bases. The V segment lost 7 bases and the J segment 7 bases; nucleotides outside the gene matches: 11. This CDR3 contains 15 residues. CDR1 and CDR2 (germline): LNHDA, SQIVND (reference sequence). CDR3 in amino acids: CASKIQGAPGNEQFF. CDR3 bases: TGTGCCAGTAAGATACAGGGGGCGCCGGGTAATGAGCAGTTCTTC.

The rearrangement links TRBV7-2 to TRBJ2-7, with 9 bases identical to TRBD1. Trimming at V came to 1 base and at J to 0 bases, leaving 7 bases not matched to a gene. Germline lookup yields CDR1 SGHTA and CDR2 FQGNSA. The CDR3 loop spans 17 amino acids. CDR3 in DNA: TGTGCCAGCAGCTTAGGGGCTTGGGACAGGGCCTCCTACGAGCAGTACTTC. This sequence encodes CASSLGAWDRASYEQYF. The whole variable domain, remainder taken from reference TRBV7-2 and TRBJ2-7, is GAGVSQSPSNKVTEKGKDVELRCDPISGHTALYWYRQSLGQGLEFLIYFQGNSAPDKSGLPSDRFSAERTGGSVSTLTIQRTQQEDSAVYLCASSLGAWDRASYEQYFGPGTRLTVT.

CDR3 amino acids: CASSLEGGPLADTQYF. CDR3 sequence (DNA): TGCGCCAGCAGCTTGGAGGGGGGGCCCCTCGCAGATACGCAGTATTTT. The chain combines TRBV5-1 with TRBJ2-3; maybe TRBD2 (7 bases). The CDR3 spans 16 residues. V was cut by 0 bases and J by 4 bases, with 15 bases left in between. Germline CDR1 and CDR2: SGHRS and YFSETQ.

The chain joins TRBV2 to TRBJ2-7; D not certain. The V gene lost 6 bases and the J gene lost 9 bases, with 12 bases spanning the gap. The CDR3 has 11 residues. The V gene's germline CDR1 is SNHLY and CDR2 FYNNEI. In DNA form, the CDR3 reads TGTGCCAGCAGCCTAAGATATATGCAGTACTTC. Encoded protein: CASSLRYMQYF.

The CDR3 region is CASSQGHEQYF. CDR3 nucleotide sequence: TGTGCCAGCAGCCAGGGGCACGAGCAGTACTTC. The rearrangement joins TRBV14 to TRBJ2-7, with D perhaps TRBD1 (5 bases). The V end lost 3 bases, the J end lost 5 bases, and 5 bases lay between the germline ends. Germline CDR1 is SGHDN and CDR2 is FVKESK. This CDR3 has 11 amino acids.

This chain links TRBV27 with TRBJ2-1, with 11 nucleotides matching TRBD2. CDR3 length: 15 amino acids. The V gene end was trimmed by 6 bases and the J gene end by 3 bases; junction bases not matched to a gene: 4. Per the germline V gene, CDR1 is MNHEY and CDR2 is SMNVEV (reference sequence). The CDR3 protein is CASSQGTSGYNEQFF. The CDR3, as DNA: TGTGCCAGCAGCCAAGGGACTAGCGGCTACAATGAGCAGTTCTTC.

The chain employs TRBV28 and TRBJ2-1, with a tentative D call TRBD2 (5 bases). V lost 6 bases and J 4 bases, leaving 13 bases between the germline ends. This CDR3 has 14 residues. CDR1 MDHEN and CDR2 SYDVKM come from the germline V gene. The DNA for the CDR3 is TGTGCCAGCAGCGTAGTGGCGGGTTACAATGAGCAGTTCTTC. Its protein product is CASSVVAGYNEQFF. The variable domain in full, completed from reference TRBV28 and TRBJ2-1, reads DVKVTQSSRYLVKRTGEKVFLECVQDMDHENMFWYRQDPGLGLRLIYFSYDVKMKEKGDIPEGYSVSREKKERFSLILESASTNQTSMYLCASSVVAGYNEQFFGPGTRLTVL.